A single sample is the source of the 32 T cell receptor beta chains below, sequenced in a study of beta chain features in type 1 diabetes. Study-wide findings and caveats: Shortening of TCRB CDR3s, moderate but significant, appeared in all four CD4+ subsets of Type 1 diabetes patients.

These receptors are not linked to any known antigen. What was sequenced were expressed TCRB transcripts, since all of the isolated RNA had been reverse transcribed. Clones were sequenced by immunoSEQ multiplex PCR, and TCRdb holds only the in-frame ones, with some missing. The data contain 600,000 to 700,000 clones, 9.5% to 15% of them singletons. The sequenced material came from naive CD4+ T cells from blood. The receptors were sampled from a man younger than 40 with type 1 diabetes.

The V call is TRBV29-1, the J call TRBJ2-7, with TRBD1 as a possible D gene (6 bases). Deletions cut 4 bases from V and 2 bases from J, with 12 bases between. Germline V CDR1 and CDR2: SQVTM, ANQGSEA. The CDR3 totals 13 residues. The CDR3 nucleotides are TGCAGCGTTGTATCCTCAGGGGCCTACGAGCAGTACTTC. Residues: CSVVSSGAYEQYF.

This clone has a handful of counts. This chain uses TRBV11-2 with TRBJ2-2, with D possibly matching TRBD1 (6 bases). V lost 1 base to trimming and J lost 4 bases, with 16 bases between them. CDR3 length equals 17 residues. Germline CDR1 is SGHAT and CDR2 is FQNNGV. DNA for the CDR3: TGTGCCAGCAGCTTAGTATCCAGGACAGACTCCACCGGGGAGCTGTTTTTT. Translating it yields CASSLVSRTDSTGELFF.

This clone was observed a few times. V usage is TRBV29-1 and J usage is TRBJ2-1; D may be TRBD1 (5 bases). The V end was cut by 0 bases, the J end by 5 bases, with 14 bases between. This CDR3 comprises 15 residues. Germline CDR1 reads SQVTM; CDR2 reads ANQGSEA. CDR3 nucleotides: TGCAGCGTTGAAGATCCCCTTAACAGGCACAATGAGCAGTTCTTC. Residues: CSVEDPLNRHNEQFF.

V is TRBV29-1 and J is TRBJ2-3; D possibly corresponds to TRBD2 (6 bases). The CDR3 contains 14 residues. The V gene's germline CDR1 is SQVTM and CDR2 ANQGSEA. The ends were cut back, 6 bases at V and 1 base at J, with 14 bases in the middle. The CDR3 spells CSVRGIAGTDTQYF. The CDR3 nucleotides are TGCAGCGTGAGGGGAATAGCGGGCACAGATACGCAGTATTTT.

This clone turned up a few times. This sequence joins TRBV7-3 and TRBJ1-1; no clear D. Germline V gives CDR1 SGHTA, CDR2 FQGTGA. The V gene lost 6 bases and the J gene lost 0 bases, with 11 bases spanning the gap. The CDR3 is 14 amino acids. CDR3 sequence (DNA): TGTGCCAGCAGGTGGACGAGCATGAACACTGAAGCTTTCTTT. Translation gives CASRWTSMNTEAFF.

This clone came up a few times. V is TRBV5-1 and J is TRBJ2-3; D is possibly TRBD2 (5 bases). The germline V gene has CDR1 SGHRS and CDR2 YFSETQ. Between the trimmed V and J ends, which lost 2 bases and 3 bases, there was a span of 7 bases. CDR3 length: 13 amino acids. CDR3 in amino acids: CASSLTGTDTQYF. In nucleotides, the CDR3 is TGCGCCAGCAGCTTAACGGGGACAGATACGCAGTATTTT.

This clone came up once. This sequence joins TRBV6-5 and TRBJ2-3; TRBD1 matches at 8 bases. Per germline, CDR1 MNHEY and CDR2 SVGAGI. Trimming cost V 5 bases and J 6 bases; bases outside gene matches: 7. The CDR3 sequence is 14 residues long. CDR3 loop: CASSRRTGWDTQYF. In DNA, the CDR3 is TGTGCCAGCAGTCGCCGGACAGGGTGGGATACGCAGTATTTT.

V gene TRBV15 combines with J gene TRBJ1-1; D ambiguous. Germline V CDR1 and CDR2: LNHNV, YYDKDF (reference sequence). The length of the CDR3 is 17 residues. Trimming took 5 bases from V and 1 from J, leaving 20 bases between them. The CDR3 loop is CATSGNTERVWNTEAFF. CDR3 DNA: TGTGCCACCAGCGGGAATACAGAGCGGGTTTGGAACACTGAAGCTTTCTTT.

The chain combines TRBV2 with TRBJ2-7, with a weak D call TRBD1 (6 bases). The V and J ends lost 7 bases and 3 bases respectively, with 16 bases between them. The CDR3 is made up of 14 amino acids. CDR1 is SNHLY and CDR2 is FYNNEI in the germline V gene. Here the CDR3 reads CASIPQGRRYEQYF. The DNA of the CDR3 is TGTGCCAGCATCCCACAGGGTAGGCGCTACGAGCAGTACTTC.

This rearrangement joins TRBV25-1 to TRBJ2-7; 10 bases map to TRBD1. V dropped 7 bases and J dropped 7; count of bases not matched to a gene: 16. Germline V lookup: CDR1 MGHDK, CDR2 SYGVNS. The CDR3 loop spans 16 amino acids. The chain's CDR3 is CASTRSAGTGAREQYF. CDR3 DNA: TGTGCCAGCACGCGATCCGCCGGGACAGGGGCGAGGGAGCAGTACTTC.

This clone was found a few times. The J gene is TRBJ2-2, the V gene TRBV27, with TRBD1 identical over 7 bases. The germline V gene encodes CDR1 MNHEY and CDR2 SMNVEV (reference sequence). V gave up 5 bases and J gave up 7 bases; unmatched junction bases: 13. The CDR3 consists of 16 residues. The CDR3 protein is CASSRPNRGRGGELFF. CDR3 coding DNA: TGTGCCAGCAGTCGACCAAACAGGGGCCGAGGCGGGGAGCTGTTTTTT.

The rearrangement uses TRBV9 and TRBJ2-1; TRBD2 matches 9 bases. Germline V CDR1 and CDR2: SGDLS, YYNGEE. CDR3 length equals 16 residues. Trimming at V came to 3 bases and at J to 4 bases, leaving 8 bases not matched to a gene. The CDR3 DNA is TGTGCCAGCAGCGCACTTAGCGGGGGACCTTACAATGAGCAGTTCTTC. Translated, it gives CASSALSGGPYNEQFF.

In its sample, this clone was seen a few times. The chain carries TRBV7-2 and TRBJ1-5; 7 bases agree with TRBD1. The germline V gene has CDR1 SGHTA and CDR2 FQGNSA. The CDR3 is 16 amino acids. With V trimmed by 1 base and J by 7 bases, 10 bases remained unmatched. CDR3 DNA: TGTGCCAGCAGCTTAGAGGGGGCAGGGGGTCGGCAGCCCCAGCATTTT. This gives the protein CASSLEGAGGRQPQHF.

The chain links TRBV27 to TRBJ2-7; D is unclear. The V and J ends lost 2 bases and 0 bases respectively, with 14 bases between them. CDR1 and CDR2 from the germline V gene are MNHEY and SMNVEV (reference sequence). The CDR3 sequence is 16 residues long. The CDR3 bases are TGTGCCAGCAGTTTAGTGTCGAGTTTTTTCTCCTACGAGCAGTACTTC. Residues: CASSLVSSFFSYEQYF.

This rearrangement joins TRBV2 to TRBJ1-1; 12 bases agree with TRBD1. The V gene end was trimmed by 10 bases and the J gene end by 4 bases; junction bases not matched to a gene: 10. The CDR3 has 15 amino acids. Per germline, CDR1 SNHLY and CDR2 FYNNEI. This CDR3 reads CATSGTGGPSTEAFF. The CDR3 bases are TGTGCCACGTCCGGGACAGGGGGCCCCAGCACTGAAGCTTTCTTT.

The genes are TRBV28 and TRBJ1-4, with TRBD1 as a possible D gene (6 bases). Germline CDR1 MDHEN, CDR2 SYDVKM. The V gene lost 6 bases and the J gene lost 8 bases, with 16 bases spanning the gap. This CDR3 region has 14 residues. In DNA form, the CDR3 reads TGTGCCAGCAGGTCCCAAGGGGGAAACGAAAAACTGTTTTTT. Protein: CASRSQGGNEKLFF.

The V call is TRBV11-1, the J call TRBJ1-2; D might be TRBD1 (5 bases). The germline V gene encodes CDR1 SGHAT and CDR2 FQDESV (reference sequence). The CDR3 extends over 12 amino acids. Trimming stripped 0 bases from V and 8 bases from J, with 7 bases between. Here the CDR3 DNA reads TGTGCCAGCAGCTTAGCGGGGGACGGCTACACCTTC. Protein product: CASSLAGDGYTF.

On this clone itself: In the same sample, other DNA sequences code for this CDR3. The V call is TRBV4-3, the J call TRBJ1-5; D is unresolved. Per germline, CDR1 LGHNA and CDR2 YSLEER. The length of the CDR3 is 15 residues. V lost 0 bases to trimming and J lost 4 bases, with 10 bases between them. The CDR3 loop reads CASSQDGQPNQPQHF. The CDR3 coding sequence is TGCGCCAGCAGCCAAGATGGGCAGCCTAATCAGCCCCAGCATTTT.

For the CDR3, the DNA is TGTGCCAGCAGCTTAGCCAGTCGTGTCCCTGGCTACACCTTC. Residues: CASSLASRVPGYTF. The chain couples TRBV7-9 to TRBJ1-2, with D hard to call. Germline CDR1 SEHNR, CDR2 FQNEAQ (reference sequence). The CDR3 runs 14 residues. V lost 0 bases and J 7 bases, leaving 12 bases between the germline ends.

This clone was counted a few times. The chain is built from TRBV5-4 and TRBJ2-1; TRBD2 agrees at 7 bases. This CDR3 has 13 amino acids. Germline V gives CDR1 SGHNT, CDR2 YYREEE (reference sequence). The ends lost 4 bases at V and 9 bases at J; junction bases unmatched: 7. The CDR3 sequence is CASSTGGVREQFF. The CDR3 coding sequence is TGTGCCAGCAGCACTGGGGGGGTCCGTGAGCAGTTCTTC.

In its sample, this clone was seen a few times. The rearrangement uses TRBV5-6 and TRBJ1-2, with D perhaps TRBD1 (5 bases). Germline CDR1 and CDR2: SGHDT and YYEEEE. This CDR3 has 16 residues. The V gene lost 5 bases and the J gene lost 4 bases, with 21 bases spanning the gap. The CDR3 sequence is CASRPSTPGVGYGYTF. CDR3 nucleotide sequence: TGTGCCAGCAGACCCTCAACCCCGGGGGTCGGCTATGGCTACACCTTC. The entire variable domain, with the rest obtained from reference TRBV5-6 and TRBJ1-2, is as follows: DAGVTQSPTHLIKTRGQQVTLRCSPKSGHDTVSWYQQALGQGPQFIFQYYEEEERQRGNFPDRFSGHQFPNYSSELNVNALLLGDSALYLCASRPSTPGVGYGYTFGSGTRLTVV.

The chain is built from TRBV19 and TRBJ2-7; D uncertain. V lost 5 bases, J lost 1 base, and 9 bases lay in between. The germline V gene has CDR1 LNHDA and CDR2 SQIVND (reference sequence). CDR3 length: 13 residues. This CDR3 reads CASSLSVSYEQYF. The CDR3 DNA sequence: TGTGCCAGTAGTCTGTCAGTTTCCTACGAGCAGTACTTC.

The chain uses TRBV7-7 and TRBJ2-2, with TRBD2 matching over 10 bases. Per germline, CDR1 SSHAT and CDR2 FNYEAQ (reference sequence). The J segment lost 6 bases and the V segment lost 8 bases, leaving 6 bases of the junction unmatched. The CDR3 has 14 residues. In DNA, the CDR3 is TGTGCCAGCGGGACTAGCGCCGGTGCCGGGGAGCTGTTTTTT. Its translation: CASGTSAGAGELFF. Filled out from reference TRBV7-7 and TRBJ2-2, the complete variable domain reads GAGVSQSPRYKVTKRGQDVTLRCDPISSHATLYWYQQALGQGPEFLTYFNYEAQPDKSGLPSDRFSAERPEGSISTLTIQRTEQRDSAMYRCASGTSAGAGELFFGEGSRLTVL.

There are a few counts of this clone. The chain has TRBV28 and TRBJ2-1, with D perhaps matching TRBD2 (6 bases). Per the germline V gene, CDR1 is MDHEN and CDR2 is SYDVKM. The CDR3 sequence is 14 residues long. V was pared by 3 bases and J by 5 bases, with 11 bases between. In nucleotides, the CDR3 is TGTGCCAGCAGTTTTGAGCGGGTCCACAATGAGCAGTTCTTC. As protein: CASSFERVHNEQFF.

This clone was counted between two and nine times. The chain uses TRBV5-1 and TRBJ1-4, with D possibly being TRBD1 (5 bases). The V gene's germline CDR1 is SGHRS and CDR2 YFSETQ. The V end was cut by 0 bases, the J end by 7 bases, with 13 bases between. CDR3 length: 15 residues. This CDR3 is CASSLAPGTGEKLFF. CDR3 bases: TGCGCCAGCAGCTTGGCCCCAGGGACGGGTGAAAAACTGTTTTTT.

As regards this clone: This sample includes further DNA sequences coding for the same CDR3. This sequence joins TRBV29-1 and TRBJ1-1; 8 bases fit TRBD1. Germline loops: CDR1 SQVTM, CDR2 ANQGSEA. Trimming removed 6 bases from V and 4 bases from J; junction bases left unmatched: 4. This CDR3 comprises 12 residues. The CDR3 is CSVGTGGTEAFF. CDR3 sequence (DNA): TGCAGCGTGGGTACAGGGGGCACTGAAGCTTTCTTT.

This rearrangement joins TRBV28 to TRBJ1-3; no clear D. V lost 6 bases to trimming and J lost 0 bases, with 6 bases between them. Germline values: CDR1 MDHEN, CDR2 SYDVKM. This CDR3 region has 13 residues. CDR3 nucleotides: TGTGCCAGCAGGCAGAGCTCTGGAAACACCATATATTTT. This sequence encodes CASRQSSGNTIYF.

The rearrangement joins TRBV10-3 to TRBJ1-4; D ambiguous. CDR1 and CDR2 (germline): ENHRY, SYGVKD. V was shortened by 10 bases and J by 3 bases, with 18 bases between the two germline ends. The CDR3 is made up of 15 amino acids. The CDR3 bases are TGTGCCAGCACCAGCTCCGGGCACGCTAATGAAAAACTGTTTTTT. It specifies CASTSSGHANEKLFF.

The V gene is TRBV28, the J gene TRBJ1-5; weak D call: TRBD1 (5 bases). V lost 3 bases and J lost 5, with 11 bases in between. The CDR3 sequence is 14 residues long. The germline gives CDR1 MDHEN, CDR2 SYDVKM. In DNA form, the CDR3 reads TGTGCCAGCAGTTTGCATTCGGGGGATCAGCCCCAGCATTTT. This gives the protein CASSLHSGDQPQHF. Variable domain in full (rest from reference TRBV28 and TRBJ1-5): DVKVTQSSRYLVKRTGEKVFLECVQDMDHENMFWYRQDPGLGLRLIYFSYDVKMKEKGDIPEGYSVSREKKERFSLILESASTNQTSMYLCASSLHSGDQPQHFGDGTRLSIL.

This clone has a handful of counts. The J gene is TRBJ1-6, the V gene TRBV9, with D tentatively TRBD1 (5 bases). V lost 3 bases and J 5 bases, leaving 18 bases between the germline ends. Germline lookup yields CDR1 SGDLS and CDR2 YYNGEE. This CDR3 has 17 amino acids. The CDR3 nucleotides are TGTGCCAGCAGCGACCTCGGCGGGGCAGGGAATAATTCACCCCTCCACTTT. It encodes CASSDLGGAGNNSPLHF.

For the CDR3, the DNA is TGTGCCAGCAGTCCCCAGGGGGGGCCCTACGAGCAGTACTTC. Protein sequence: CASSPQGGPYEQYF. The J gene is TRBJ2-7, the V gene TRBV6-5; D possibly uses TRBD1 or TRBD2 (7 bases each). Germline CDR1 and CDR2: MNHEY and SVGAGI. The ends were cut back, 5 bases at V and 2 bases at J, with 13 bases in the middle. The CDR3 contains 14 residues.

The chain carries TRBV10-3 and TRBJ2-1; D perhaps matches TRBD2 (6 bases). Trimming left V 1 base short and J 0 bases short, with 7 bases between. The germline CDR1 and CDR2 sequences are ENHRY and SYGVKD. This CDR3 is 15 amino acids long. DNA for the CDR3: TGTGCCATCAGTGAGTTGCGGGGCTCCTACAATGAGCAGTTCTTC. Translation: CAISELRGSYNEQFF.